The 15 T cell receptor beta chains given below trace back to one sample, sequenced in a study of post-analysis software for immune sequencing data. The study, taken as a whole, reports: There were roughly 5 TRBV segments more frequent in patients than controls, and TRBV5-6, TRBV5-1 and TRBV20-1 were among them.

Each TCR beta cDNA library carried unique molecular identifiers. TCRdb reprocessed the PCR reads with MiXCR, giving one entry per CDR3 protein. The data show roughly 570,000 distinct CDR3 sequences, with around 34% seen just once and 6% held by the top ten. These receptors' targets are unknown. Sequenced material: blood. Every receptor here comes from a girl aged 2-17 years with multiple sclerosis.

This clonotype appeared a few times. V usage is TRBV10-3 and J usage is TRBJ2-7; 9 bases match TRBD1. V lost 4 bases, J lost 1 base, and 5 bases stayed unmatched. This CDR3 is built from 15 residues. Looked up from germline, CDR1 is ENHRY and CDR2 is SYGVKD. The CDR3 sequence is CAISGTGTGSYEQYF. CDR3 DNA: TGTGCCATCAGTGGAACCGGGACAGGGTCCTACGAGCAGTACTTC.

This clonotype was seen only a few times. The CDR3 loop reads CASSVSGGWRETQYF. The CDR3, as DNA: TGTGCCAGCAGCGTATCCGGGGGTTGGAGAGAGACCCAGTACTTC. This sequence joins TRBV9 and TRBJ2-5; D is possibly TRBD2 (6 bases). There are 15 residues in the CDR3. Germline V gene data show CDR1 as SGDLS and CDR2 as YYNGEE. V lost 1 base and J 4 bases, leaving 14 bases between the germline ends.

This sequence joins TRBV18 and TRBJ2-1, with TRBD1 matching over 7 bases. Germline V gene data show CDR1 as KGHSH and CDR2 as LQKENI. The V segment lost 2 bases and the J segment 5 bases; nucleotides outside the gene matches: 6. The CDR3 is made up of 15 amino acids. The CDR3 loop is CASSPSWTGDNEQFF. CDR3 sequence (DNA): TGTGCCAGCTCACCATCCTGGACAGGCGACAATGAGCAGTTCTTC. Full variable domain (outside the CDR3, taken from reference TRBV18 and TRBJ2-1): NAGVMQNPRHLVRRRGQEARLRCSPMKGHSHVYWYRQLPEEGLKFMVYLQKENIIDESGMPKERFSAEFPKEGPSILRIQQVVRGDSAAYFCASSPSWTGDNEQFFGPGTRLTVL.

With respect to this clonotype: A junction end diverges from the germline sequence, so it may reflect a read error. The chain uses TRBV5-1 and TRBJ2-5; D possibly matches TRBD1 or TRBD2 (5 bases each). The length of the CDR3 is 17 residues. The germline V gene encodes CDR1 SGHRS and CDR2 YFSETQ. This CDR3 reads CAGSLDNRDLVQETQYF. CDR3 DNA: TGCGCCGGCAGCTTGGATAACCGGGACCTCGTACAAGAGACCCAGTACTTC.

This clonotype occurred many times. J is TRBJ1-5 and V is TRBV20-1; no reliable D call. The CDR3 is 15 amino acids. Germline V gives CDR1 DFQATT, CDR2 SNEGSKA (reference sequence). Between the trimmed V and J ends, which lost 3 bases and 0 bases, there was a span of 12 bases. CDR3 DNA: TGCAGTGCTAGTTCGGGCGACTATAGCAATCAGCCCCAGCATTTT. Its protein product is CSASSGDYSNQPQHF.

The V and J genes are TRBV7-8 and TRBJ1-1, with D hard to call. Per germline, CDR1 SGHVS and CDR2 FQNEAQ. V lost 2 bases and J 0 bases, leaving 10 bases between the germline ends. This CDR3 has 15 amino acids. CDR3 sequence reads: CASSLPRQVNTEAFF. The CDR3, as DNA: TGTGCCAGCAGCTTACCGCGGCAGGTGAACACTGAAGCTTTCTTT.

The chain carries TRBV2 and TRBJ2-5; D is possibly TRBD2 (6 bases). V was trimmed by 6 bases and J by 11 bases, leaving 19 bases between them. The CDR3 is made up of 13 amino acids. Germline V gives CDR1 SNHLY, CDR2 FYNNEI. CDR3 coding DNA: TGTGCCAGCAGCCCAGAGACAGAAGGAGGGCAGTACTTC. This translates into CASSPETEGGQYF.

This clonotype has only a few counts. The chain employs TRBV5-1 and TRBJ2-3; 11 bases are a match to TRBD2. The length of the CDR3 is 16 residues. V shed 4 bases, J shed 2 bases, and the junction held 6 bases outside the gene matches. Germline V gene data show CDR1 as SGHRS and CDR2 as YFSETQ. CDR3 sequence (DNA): TGCGCCAGCAGCCCAGGGACTAGCGGTCTCACAGATACGCAGTATTTT. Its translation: CASSPGTSGLTDTQYF.

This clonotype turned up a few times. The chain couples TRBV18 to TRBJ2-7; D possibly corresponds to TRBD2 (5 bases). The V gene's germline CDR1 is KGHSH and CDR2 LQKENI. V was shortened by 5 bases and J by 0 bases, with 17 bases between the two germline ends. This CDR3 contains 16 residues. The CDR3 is CASSEGGRPSSYEQYF. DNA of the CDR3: TGTGCCAGCTCAGAGGGCGGTCGTCCCAGCTCCTACGAGCAGTACTTC.

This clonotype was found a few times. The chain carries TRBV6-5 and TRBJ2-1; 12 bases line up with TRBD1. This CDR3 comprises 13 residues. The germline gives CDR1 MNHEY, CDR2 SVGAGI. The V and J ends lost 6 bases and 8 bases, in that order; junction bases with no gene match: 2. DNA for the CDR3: TGTGCCAGCAGGGGACAGGGGGCGGATGAGCAGTTCTTC. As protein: CASRGQGADEQFF.

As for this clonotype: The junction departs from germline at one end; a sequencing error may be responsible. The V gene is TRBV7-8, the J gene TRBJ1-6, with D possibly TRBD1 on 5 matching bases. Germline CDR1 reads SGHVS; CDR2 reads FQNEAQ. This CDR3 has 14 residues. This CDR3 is CASSMGLAVSPPHF. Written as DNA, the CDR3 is TGTGCCAGCAGCATGGGACTGGCGGTCTCACCCCCCCACTTT. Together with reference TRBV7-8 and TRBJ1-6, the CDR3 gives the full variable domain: GAGVSQSPRYKVAKRGQDVALRCDPISGHVSLFWYQQALGQGPEFLTYFQNEAQLDKSGLPSDRFFAERPEGSVSTLKIQRTQQEDSAVYLCASSMGLAVSPPHFGNGTRLTVT.

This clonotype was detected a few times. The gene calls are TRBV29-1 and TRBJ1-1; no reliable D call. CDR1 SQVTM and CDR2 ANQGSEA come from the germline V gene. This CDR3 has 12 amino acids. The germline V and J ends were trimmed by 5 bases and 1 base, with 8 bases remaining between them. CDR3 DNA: TGCAGCGTTAAACCCGGGAACACTGAAGCTTTCTTT. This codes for CSVKPGNTEAFF.

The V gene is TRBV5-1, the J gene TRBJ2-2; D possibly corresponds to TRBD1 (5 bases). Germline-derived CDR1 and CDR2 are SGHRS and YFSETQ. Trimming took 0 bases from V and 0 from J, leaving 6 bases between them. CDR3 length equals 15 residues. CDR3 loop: CASSLAQANTGELFF. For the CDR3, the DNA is TGCGCCAGCAGCTTGGCACAGGCGAACACCGGGGAGCTGTTTTTT. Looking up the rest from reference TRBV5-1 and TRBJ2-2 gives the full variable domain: KAGVTQTPRYLIKTRGQQVTLSCSPISGHRSVSWYQQTPGQGLQFLFEYFSETQRNKGNFPGRFSGRQFSNSRSEMNVSTLELGDSALYLCASSLAQANTGELFFGEGSRLTVL.

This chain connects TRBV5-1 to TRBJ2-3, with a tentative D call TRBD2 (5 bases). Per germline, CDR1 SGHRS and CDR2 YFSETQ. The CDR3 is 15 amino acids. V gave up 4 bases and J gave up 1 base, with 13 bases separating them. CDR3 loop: CASSTSSRGTDTQYF. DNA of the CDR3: TGCGCCAGCAGCACGAGTTCGCGGGGCACAGATACGCAGTATTTT.

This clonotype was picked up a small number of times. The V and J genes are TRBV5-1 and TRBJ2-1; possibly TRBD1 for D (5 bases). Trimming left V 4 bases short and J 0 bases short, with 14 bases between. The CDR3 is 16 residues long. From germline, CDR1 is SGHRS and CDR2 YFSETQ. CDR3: CASSPPAGNSYNEQFF. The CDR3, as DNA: TGCGCCAGCAGCCCGCCGGCAGGGAACTCCTACAATGAGCAGTTCTTC.